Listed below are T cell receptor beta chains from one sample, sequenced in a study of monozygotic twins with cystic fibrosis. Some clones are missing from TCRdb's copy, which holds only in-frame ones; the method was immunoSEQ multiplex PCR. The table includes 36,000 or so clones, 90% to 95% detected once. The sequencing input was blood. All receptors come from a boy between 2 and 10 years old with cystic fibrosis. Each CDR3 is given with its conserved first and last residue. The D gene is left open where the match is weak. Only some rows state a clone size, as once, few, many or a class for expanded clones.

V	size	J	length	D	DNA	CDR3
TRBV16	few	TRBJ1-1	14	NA	TGTGCCAGCAGCCAATCTACCTTAAACACTGAAGCTTTCTTT	CASSQSTLNTEAFF
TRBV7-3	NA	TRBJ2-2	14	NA	TGTGCCAGCAGCTTAACGGGGAGCACCGGGGAGCTGTTTTTT	CASSLTGSTGELFF
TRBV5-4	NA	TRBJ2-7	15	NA	TGTGCCAGCAGCTTGGGCCTGTCATCCTCCTACGAGCAGTACTTC	CASSLGLSSSYEQYF
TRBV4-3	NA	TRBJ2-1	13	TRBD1	TGCGCCAGCAGCCAGGACAGGGGGCGGATGCAGTTCTTC	CASSQDRGRMQFF
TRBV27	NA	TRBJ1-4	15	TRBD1	TGTGCCAGCAGTGAGACAGGGAGGACTAATGAAAAACTGTTTTTT	CASSETGRTNEKLFF
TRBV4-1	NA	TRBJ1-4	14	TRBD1	TGCGCCAGCAGCCCAGGGGGCCCAGCGGAAAAACTGTTTTTT	CASSPGGPAEKLFF
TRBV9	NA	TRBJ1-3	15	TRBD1	TGTGCCAGCAGCCCTCAGGGGGACCGTGGAAACACCATATATTTT	CASSPQGDRGNTIYF
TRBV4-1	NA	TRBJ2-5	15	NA	TGCGCCAGCAGCCTAGCCGAAGTCAGGGGAGAGACCCAGTACTTC	CASSLAEVRGETQYF
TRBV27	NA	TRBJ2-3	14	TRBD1	TGTGCCAGCAGTTCCCCGGGACAGGCAGATACGCAGTATTTT	CASSSPGQADTQYF
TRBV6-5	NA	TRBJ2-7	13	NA	TGTGCCAGCAGTTATCAGGGGACCTACGAGCAGTACTTC	CASSYQGTYEQYF
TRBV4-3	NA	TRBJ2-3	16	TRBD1	TGCGCCAGCAGCCAAGATCCCGGGACAGGGGCAGATACGCAGTATTTT	CASSQDPGTGADTQYF
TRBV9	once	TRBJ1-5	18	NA	TGTGCCAGCAGCGTAGAAGACAGCCACCTGGGGACCAATCAGCCCCAGCATTTT	CASSVEDSHLGTNQPQHF
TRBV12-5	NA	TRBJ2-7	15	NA	TGTGCTAGTGGTTTGTTTCAGGGACTTACCTACGAGCAGTACTTC	CASGLFQGLTYEQYF
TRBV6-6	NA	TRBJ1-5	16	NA	TGTGCCAGCAGTTACTCGATAGGGGAAGAAGGTCAGCCCCAGCATTTT	CASSYSIGEEGQPQHF
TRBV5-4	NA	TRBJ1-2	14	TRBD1	TGTGCCAGCAGCTCGGGACAGGGTTACTATGGCTACACCTTC	CASSSGQGYYGYTF